Presented here are 25 T cell receptor beta chains from one specimen sequenced in a study of T cells expressing NK-cell markers. TCRdb re-called the 5' RACE reads; one entry per CDR3 protein, DNA not given. This table holds about 390,000 distinct CDR3 sequences. The source material was blood T cells: a sorted CD56 or NKG2C T cell subset, CD4+ or CD8+ T cells, or bulk PBMC T cells (not recorded which). The source is a woman in her 50s in good health.

This chain links TRBV5-1 with TRBJ2-1. CDR1 and CDR2 from the germline V gene are SGHRS and YFSETQ. CDR3 length equals 15 residues. Here the CDR3 reads CASSLSGSAYNEQFF.

The chain carries TRBV27 and TRBJ2-1; with no DNA, the TCRdb D assignment of TRBD2 cannot be verified. The CDR3 is 14 residues long. The germline CDR1 and CDR2 sequences are MNHEY and SMNVEV (reference sequence). The CDR3 loop reads CASTRGTSDPEQFF.

This rearrangement joins TRBV2 to TRBJ1-1; TCRdb picks TRBD1, but there is no DNA to check that call. The length of the CDR3 is 12 residues. The germline V gene encodes CDR1 SNHLY and CDR2 FYNNEI. The CDR3 protein is CASIQGDTEAFF.

This rearrangement joins TRBV11-1 to TRBJ2-2. CDR1 is SGHAT and CDR2 is FQDESV in the germline V gene (reference sequence). The CDR3 spans 11 residues. CDR3 sequence reads: CASLVGGELFF.

V usage is TRBV5-4 and J usage is TRBJ2-2; no DNA is available, so the TRBD1 call from TCRdb remains unchecked. Germline values: CDR1 SGHNT, CDR2 YYREEE (reference sequence). The CDR3 is 14 amino acids. The CDR3: CASQPGLNTGELFF.

J is TRBJ2-1 and V is TRBV5-1; the D gene TCRdb calls, TRBD1, cannot be checked with no DNA. Germline V lookup: CDR1 SGHRS, CDR2 YFSETQ. The CDR3 has 18 residues. CDR3: CASSLAFPGQGAFNEQFF.

The chain uses TRBV7-9 and TRBJ2-7; the D gene TCRdb calls, TRBD1, cannot be checked with no DNA. The CDR3 length is 13 residues. CDR1 and CDR2 from the germline V gene are SEHNR and FQNEAQ (reference sequence). The CDR3 sequence: CASSPWSGNEQYF.

The CDR3 loop reads CASSSRGQNSNQPQHF. The rearrangement uses TRBV5-6 and TRBJ1-5; the TCRdb call, TRBD1, lacks DNA for checking. This CDR3 comprises 16 residues. Germline V gives CDR1 SGHDT, CDR2 YYEEEE.

CDR3 in amino acids: CASGSDSSYNEQFF. V gene TRBV7-9 combines with J gene TRBJ2-1; the TRBD1 assignment by TCRdb is unverifiable without DNA. This CDR3 is 14 amino acids long. CDR1 and CDR2 (germline): SEHNR, FQNEAQ (reference sequence).

The rearrangement joins TRBV27 to TRBJ2-7. Per the germline V gene, CDR1 is MNHEY and CDR2 is SMNVEV (reference sequence). The CDR3 runs to 16 residues. The CDR3 sequence: CASSLSWAGSSYEQYF.

The CDR3 here is CASSPVSIELSTQYF. The chain uses TRBV18 and TRBJ2-3. The CDR3 extends over 15 amino acids. Per the germline V gene, CDR1 is KGHSH and CDR2 is LQKENI. The full variable domain, its missing parts supplied by reference TRBV18 and TRBJ2-3, is NAGVMQNPRHLVRRRGQEARLRCSPMKGHSHVYWYRQLPEEGLKFMVYLQKENIIDESGMPKERFSAEFPKEGPSILRIQQVVRGDSAAYFCASSPVSIELSTQYFGPGTRLTVL.

J is TRBJ2-1 and V is TRBV7-2. In germline, CDR1 is SGHTA, CDR2 FQGNSA. The CDR3 consists of 14 residues. The chain's CDR3 is CASSSDFSYNEQFF.

This sequence joins TRBV18 and TRBJ2-3; TCRdb names TRBD1, which stays unverified in the absence of DNA. Germline-derived CDR1 and CDR2 are KGHSH and LQKENI. The CDR3 spans 15 residues. The CDR3 here is CASSPRGQGMNTQYF.

The genes are TRBV20-1 and TRBJ1-1; the TRBD1 assignment by TCRdb is unverifiable without DNA. The CDR3 loop spans 13 amino acids. Germline V gene lookup returns CDR1 DFQATT and CDR2 SNEGSKA (reference sequence). The CDR3 spells CSASRGNSHEAFF.

V usage is TRBV19 and J usage is TRBJ1-5; checking the TCRdb D call of TRBD1 is not possible without DNA. Germline CDR1 and CDR2: LNHDA and SQIVND (reference sequence). The CDR3 is 14 amino acids. CDR3 amino acids: CASQRDSGNQPQHF.

The CDR3 sequence is CASSLATGLAGGLRTDTQYF. The chain carries TRBV2 and TRBJ2-3; TCRdb designates TRBD2, a call that cannot be tested without DNA. There are 20 residues in the CDR3. Germline V CDR1 and CDR2: SNHLY, FYNNEI.

V usage is TRBV20-1 and J usage is TRBJ2-1; the D gene TCRdb calls, TRBD1, cannot be checked with no DNA. Germline-derived CDR1 and CDR2 are DFQATT and SNEGSKA (reference sequence). The CDR3 extends over 15 amino acids. The CDR3 protein is CSASDGTLQDNEQFF.

This sequence joins TRBV4-1 and TRBJ2-7; the TCRdb D gene call, TRBD2, has no DNA to confirm it. CDR1 MGHRA and CDR2 YSYEKL come from the germline V gene. The CDR3 runs 16 residues. The CDR3 reads CASSQVRASGIGEQYF.

The rearrangement links TRBV20-1 to TRBJ2-5; TCRdb gives TRBD2 as the D gene, but with no DNA this cannot be confirmed. The CDR3 runs 13 residues. The V gene's germline CDR1 is DFQATT and CDR2 SNEGSKA (reference sequence). CDR3 loop: CSAGTSGLETQYF.

The chain is built from TRBV7-9 and TRBJ2-7; without DNA, the TCRdb call of TRBD2 cannot be checked. CDR1 is SEHNR and CDR2 is FQNEAQ in the germline V gene (reference sequence). CDR3 length equals 15 residues. The CDR3 sequence: CASSTGTSGTHEQYF.

This chain connects TRBV10-3 to TRBJ2-2. The CDR3 spans 12 residues. CDR1 is ENHRY and CDR2 is SYGVKD in the germline V gene. CDR3 residues: CALKENTGELFF.

The gene calls are TRBV7-2 and TRBJ2-1; absent DNA, TCRdb's TRBD2 call cannot be checked. Germline loops: CDR1 SGHTA, CDR2 FQGNSA. The CDR3 is 19 residues long. The CDR3 loop is CASSFDRAGTSGRHNEQFF.

CDR3 amino acids: CASTNVDTQYF. The chain combines TRBV6-5 with TRBJ2-3. CDR3 size: 11 residues. The V gene's germline CDR1 is MNHEY and CDR2 SVGAGI.

This chain joins TRBV6-5 and TRBJ2-2; TCRdb outputs TRBD1, but without DNA this stays unchecked. The germline V gene encodes CDR1 MNHEY and CDR2 SVGAGI. This CDR3 contains 15 residues. The CDR3 spells CASSYSWGDTGELFF.

This chain connects TRBV18 to TRBJ1-1; TCRdb picks TRBD1, but there is no DNA to check that call. Germline V gives CDR1 KGHSH, CDR2 LQKENI. There are 13 residues in the CDR3. CDR3 in amino acids: CASSDRVATEAFF.